A selection of T cell receptor beta chains follows, all from one sample in a study of blood T cell repertoires in COVID-19. This table comes from immunoSEQ multiplex PCR, and its TCRdb copy is limited to in-frame clones, with some not included. The sample yields roughly 60,000 clones, roughly 87% seen once. The material sequenced was peripheral blood. The source is a human donor with acute or convalescent COVID-19. The donor label of this sample is uncertain. CDR3s include the opening cysteine and the closing phenylalanine or tryptophan. Fields, in order: J gene, clone size, D gene, V gene, CDR3 protein, CDR3 DNA. The D gene is left open where the match is weak. Size values are once, few and many counts, or a class for expanded clones, and some rows have none.

TRBJ1-6 | once | NA | TRBV3-1/TRBV3-2 | CASSQDIQTYNSPLHF | TGTGCCAGCAGCCAAGATATTCAGACCTATAATTCACCCCTCCACTTT
TRBJ2-7 | once | TRBD1 | TRBV7-6 | CASSLEGGGQGYEQYF | TGTGCCAGCAGCTTAGAAGGTGGGGGACAGGGGTACGAGCAGTACTTC
TRBJ2-4 | once | TRBD1 | TRBV6-5 | CASSSTGLAKNIQYF | TGTGCCAGCAGCTCGACAGGGTTAGCCAAAAACATTCAGTACTTC
TRBJ2-7 | few | TRBD2 | TRBV19 | CASSIVPSGIYEQYF | TGTGCCAGTAGTATAGTCCCTAGCGGGATCTACGAGCAGTACTTC
TRBJ2-3 | NA | TRBD2 | TRBV7-2 | CASRDGSGGYTDTQYF | TGTGCCAGCAGAGACGGGAGCGGGGGGTACACAGATACGCAGTATTTT
TRBJ2-2 | NA | NA | TRBV6-5 | CASSDTGTGELFF | TGTGCCAGCAGCGACACAGGAACCGGGGAGCTGTTTTTT
TRBJ2-3 | NA | TRBD2 | TRBV18 | CASSRTSGIADTQYF | TGTGCCAGCTCACGGACTAGCGGTATTGCTGATACGCAGTATTTT
TRBJ2-1 | NA | NA | TRBV14 | CASSQDLETGTYNEQFF | TGTGCCAGCAGCCAAGATTTAGAGACGGGAACCTACAATGAGCAGTTCTTC
TRBJ2-7 | NA | TRBD1 | TRBV5-1 | CASSPGTGSVEQYF | TGCGCCAGCAGCCCCGGGACAGGGTCTGTCGAGCAGTACTTC
TRBJ1-2 | NA | NA | TRBV7-9 | CASSASGNYGYTF | TGTGCCAGCAGCGCGTCAGGGAACTATGGCTACACCTTC
TRBJ2-2 | few | TRBD2 | TRBV5-1 | CASSYTSGRAIGELFF | TGCGCCAGCAGCTATACTAGCGGGAGGGCGATCGGGGAGCTGTTTTTT
TRBJ2-7 | NA | NA | TRBV5-1 | CASSLDRGGYEQYF | TGCGCCAGCAGCTTGGACAGGGGAGGTTACGAGCAGTACTTC
TRBJ1-2 | NA | NA | TRBV11-2 | CASSLDAGNYGYTF | TGTGCCAGCAGCTTAGATGCGGGGAACTATGGCTACACCTTC
TRBJ2-5 | NA | TRBD1 | TRBV23-1 | CASSQWDRGHQETQYF | TGCGCCAGCAGTCAATGGGACAGGGGGCACCAAGAGACCCAGTACTTC
TRBJ1-2 | many | NA | TRBV15 | CATSREEGDGYTF | TGTGCCACCAGCAGAGAGGAGGGCGACGGCTACACCTTC
TRBJ2-5 | NA | NA | TRBV6-5 | CASLLRETQYF | TGTGCCAGCCTTCTCAGGGAGACCCAGTACTTC
TRBJ1-2 | NA | NA | TRBV12-3/TRBV12-4 | CASSPRTYGYTF | TGTGCCAGCAGTCCCAGGACTTATGGCTACACCTTC
TRBJ2-1 | once | TRBD2 | TRBV5-1 | CASSSYGLAGEGEQFF | TGCGCCAGCAGCTCCTACGGACTAGCGGGAGAGGGTGAGCAGTTCTTC
TRBJ2-7 | NA | TRBD1 | TRBV25-1 | CASQTGQVTYEQYF | TGTGCCAGTCAAACGGGACAGGTAACCTACGAGCAGTACTTC
TRBJ2-5 | NA | NA | TRBV25-1 | CASSVGEGTQYF | TGTGCCAGCAGTGTAGGAGAGGGGACCCAGTACTTC
TRBJ2-7 | NA | NA | TRBV19 | CASSIRGASNEQYF | TGTGCCAGTAGTATACGGGGAGCCTCTAACGAGCAGTACTTC
TRBJ2-7 | NA | TRBD2 | TRBV6-5 | CASAASGTYEQYF | TGTGCCTCGGCCGCCAGCGGGACCTACGAGCAGTACTTC
TRBJ1-5 | NA | NA | TRBV19 | CASSQQVNSNQPQHF | TGTGCCAGTAGTCAACAGGTAAATAGCAATCAGCCCCAGCATTTT
TRBJ1-3 | NA | TRBD1 | TRBV19 | CASSGTGLFSGNTIYF | TGTGCCAGTAGCGGGACAGGGCTCTTCTCTGGAAACACCATATATTTT
TRBJ2-3 | few | NA | TRBV4-1 | CASVDLGRTDTQYF | TGCGCCAGCGTTGATTTAGGGAGGACAGATACGCAGTATTTT
TRBJ2-5 | NA | NA | TRBV5-1 | CASSLTGVRGETQYF | TGCGCCAGCAGCTTGACGGGAGTGAGGGGAGAGACCCAGTACTTC
TRBJ2-5 | NA | TRBD1 | TRBV5-4 | CASSSTGQGRLSQETQYF | TGTGCCAGCAGCTCCACTGGACAGGGACGGCTTAGTCAAGAGACCCAGTACTTC
TRBJ1-2 | NA | NA | TRBV2 | CASSVDSNYGYTF | TGTGCCAGCAGTGTCGACAGTAACTATGGCTACACCTTC